What follows are 19 T cell receptor beta chains derived from one specimen sequenced in a study of a mutant IDH1 vaccine in newly diagnosed glioma. Time point in this sample: week 35, safety follow-up. Vaccination comprised doses that each held 300 ug of mutant IDH1 20-mer peptide, plus topical imiquimod. The antigens these receptors bind are not known. TCRdb keeps only in-frame clones here, not all; method: immunoSEQ multiplex PCR. The repertoire consists of roughly 60,000 clones, with roughly 76% occurring once and the leading ten covering around 5%. The material sequenced was PBMCs, taken from a glioma patient whose treatment included an IDH1 peptide vaccine. These receptors all come from a man aged 35-49 years with glioma.

The V gene is TRBV19, the J gene TRBJ2-1; D gene uncertain. V was pared by 0 bases and J by 6 bases, with 6 bases between. The CDR3 is made up of 13 amino acids. Germline V gives CDR1 LNHDA, CDR2 SQIVND (reference sequence). CDR3 DNA sequence: TGTGCCAGTAGTATAGATTGGGGCAATGAGCAGTTCTTC. Amino acids: CASSIDWGNEQFF.

The rearrangement links TRBV27 to TRBJ2-5; 11 bases align to TRBD2. Per the germline V gene, CDR1 is MNHEY and CDR2 is SMNVEV (reference sequence). After removal of 2 bases from V and 3 bases from J, the junction contained 5 bases not matched to a gene. The CDR3 length is 16 residues. CDR3 sequence (DNA): TGTGCCAGCAGTTTAGTATTAGCGGGAGGGAAAGAGACCCAGTACTTC. Translating gives CASSLVLAGGKETQYF.

The V and J genes are TRBV19 and TRBJ2-5; TRBD2 matches at 12 bases. There are 16 residues in the CDR3. V shed 4 bases and J 3 bases; nucleotides not matched to a gene: 6. CDR1 is LNHDA and CDR2 is SQIVND in the germline V gene (reference sequence). In DNA form, the CDR3 reads TGTGCCAGTAGTAGTCTAGCGGGGGGGCCAAAAGAGACCCAGTACTTC. It yields the protein CASSSLAGGPKETQYF.

Of note for this clone: The germline gene is not matched at one end of the junction; a read error may be the cause. CDR3 residues: CAGSVAGRPTNEKLFF. DNA of the CDR3: TGCGCCGGCAGCGTAGCTGGACGGCCAACTAATGAAAAACTGTTTTTT. The J gene is TRBJ1-4, the V gene TRBV5-1, with unresolved D. This CDR3 contains 16 residues. CDR1 and CDR2 (germline): SGHRS, YFSETQ.

The CDR3 DNA follows: TGTGCCAGCAGTGCCGGACGCGAGCAGTACTTC. This codes for CASSAGREQYF. This chain links TRBV27 with TRBJ2-7; D uncertain. The CDR3 contains 11 residues. Germline V CDR1 and CDR2: MNHEY, SMNVEV (reference sequence). Trimming left V 5 bases short and J 6 bases short, with 8 bases between.

The sample holds a few counts of this clone. J is TRBJ2-3 and V is TRBV4-2, with TRBD2 matching 9 bases. There are 17 residues in the CDR3. V dropped 0 bases and J dropped 6; count of bases not matched to a gene: 10. Germline-derived CDR1 and CDR2 are LGHNA and YNFKEQ. The CDR3 region is CASSQDGASGGPDTQYF. DNA of the CDR3: TGTGCCAGCAGCCAAGATGGGGCGAGCGGGGGGCCGGATACGCAGTATTTT.

In this sample, this clone turned up once. This chain links TRBV5-6 with TRBJ1-1; 8 nucleotides match TRBD1. The CDR3 has 15 amino acids. Germline CDR1 reads SGHDT; CDR2 reads YYEEEE. The junction had 6 bases not matched to a gene; V was cut back by 4 bases and J by 1 base. In DNA form, the CDR3 reads TGTGCCAGCAGCGGATTCGGACAGGGGAACACTGAAGCTTTCTTT. Protein sequence: CASSGFGQGNTEAFF.

The gene calls are TRBV27 and TRBJ1-2; maybe TRBD1 (6 bases). Per the germline V gene, CDR1 is MNHEY and CDR2 is SMNVEV (reference sequence). This CDR3 has 13 residues. V lost 3 bases and J 8 bases, leaving 13 bases between the germline ends. The CDR3 bases are TGTGCCAGCAGTTTCGACAGGTCCTGGGGCTACACCTTC. Residues: CASSFDRSWGYTF.

The chain carries TRBV7-9 and TRBJ1-3; D uncertain. Germline loops: CDR1 SEHNR, CDR2 FQNEAQ (reference sequence). The CDR3 totals 14 residues. V lost 3 bases to trimming and J lost 1 base, with 7 bases between them. Here the CDR3 reads CASSFGVSGNTIYF. The CDR3 nucleotides read TGTGCCAGCAGCTTCGGGGTTTCTGGAAACACCATATATTTT.

The CDR3 sequence: CASSLGGLAGNDEQYF. The CDR3 DNA reads TGTGCCAGCAGCTTAGGAGGGCTAGCGGGAAACGACGAGCAGTACTTC. This chain uses TRBV11-3 with TRBJ2-7; 9 positions agree with TRBD2. CDR1 and CDR2 from the germline V gene are SGHNT and YENEEA. Germline trimming cut 1 base from V and 5 bases from J; bases unmatched to any gene: 9. This CDR3 is built from 16 residues.

This sequence joins TRBV6-5 and TRBJ2-1; D not resolved. Germline V gene sequence: CDR1 MNHEY, CDR2 SVGAGI. Trimming left V 4 bases short and J 4 bases short, with 11 bases between. The CDR3 covers 14 residues. The DNA of the CDR3 is TGTGCCAGCAGTTCTGGTCGGGCATACAATGAGCAGTTCTTC. Translating gives CASSSGRAYNEQFF.

The chain is built from TRBV6-1 and TRBJ1-1; D unresolved. Trimming cost V 3 bases and J 0 bases, with 11 bases left between them. This CDR3 has 15 amino acids. From germline, CDR1 is MNHNS and CDR2 SASEGT. The CDR3 sequence is CASSEAGGMNTEAFF. As DNA, the CDR3 is TGTGCCAGCAGTGAGGCGGGCGGAATGAACACTGAAGCTTTCTTT.

V gene TRBV29-1 combines with J gene TRBJ2-1; TRBD2 agrees at 11 bases. Germline assignment: CDR1 SQVTM and CDR2 ANQGSEA. J gave up 8 bases and V 1 base, and 10 bases lay outside the gene matches. The length of the CDR3 is 16 residues. The CDR3 DNA is TGCAGCGTTGAAGGCCGTAGCGGGAGGGCAAAGGATGAGCAGTTCTTC. It is translated as CSVEGRSGRAKDEQFF.

The chain links TRBV15 to TRBJ2-3; no firm D call. CDR3 length: 11 amino acids. V lost 1 base to trimming and J lost 4 bases, with 0 bases between them. Germline V lookup: CDR1 LNHNV, CDR2 YYDKDF (reference sequence). The CDR3 sequence is CATSRADTQYF. The CDR3 region has the DNA TGTGCCACCAGCAGAGCAGATACGCAGTATTTT.

The chain couples TRBV19 to TRBJ2-1; 10 positions agree with TRBD2. This CDR3 is built from 15 residues. Germline loops: CDR1 LNHDA, CDR2 SQIVND (reference sequence). V shed 5 bases, J shed 3 bases, and the junction held 4 bases outside the gene matches. CDR3 sequence reads: CASSGGLADYNEQFF. The CDR3 coding sequence is TGTGCCAGTAGTGGAGGACTAGCGGACTACAATGAGCAGTTCTTC.

The chain has TRBV7-9 and TRBJ2-1; no clear D gene. The V and J ends lost 2 bases and 6 bases respectively, with 5 bases between them. Germline V gene sequence: CDR1 SEHNR, CDR2 FQNEAQ (reference sequence). This CDR3 is 12 amino acids long. CDR3: CASSLWGNEQFF. The DNA for the CDR3 is TGTGCCAGCAGCTTATGGGGCAATGAGCAGTTCTTC. The whole variable domain, remainder taken from reference TRBV7-9 and TRBJ2-1, is DTGVSQNPRHKITKRGQNVTFRCDPISEHNRLYWYRQTLGQGPEFLTYFQNEAQLEKSRLLSDRFSAERPKGSFSTLEIQRTEQGDSAMYLCASSLWGNEQFFGPGTRLTVL.

The chain couples TRBV18 to TRBJ2-6, with D perhaps matching TRBD2 (5 bases). The CDR3 totals 16 residues. Trimming shortened V by 4 bases and J by 0 bases, and 10 bases separated the two germline ends. Germline CDR1 and CDR2: KGHSH and LQKENI. The CDR3 is CASSRGGGSGANVLTF. CDR3 nucleotides: TGTGCCAGCTCACGTGGAGGTGGCTCTGGGGCCAACGTCCTGACTTTC. The whole variable domain, filled in from reference TRBV18 and TRBJ2-6, reads NAGVMQNPRHLVRRRGQEARLRCSPMKGHSHVYWYRQLPEEGLKFMVYLQKENIIDESGMPKERFSAEFPKEGPSILRIQQVVRGDSAAYFCASSRGGGSGANVLTFGAGSRLTVL.

The J gene is TRBJ1-2, the V gene TRBV14; D perhaps matches TRBD1 (6 bases). The CDR3 runs to 14 residues. CDR1 and CDR2 (germline): SGHDN, FVKESK. Trimming took off 3 bases at V and 8 bases at J, with 16 bases between the two ends. CDR3 region: CASSHTQGFGGYTF. CDR3 bases: TGTGCCAGCAGCCACACACAGGGCTTTGGGGGCTACACCTTC. The full variable domain, rest sourced from reference TRBV14 and TRBJ1-2, is EAGVTQFPSHSVIEKGQTVTLRCDPISGHDNLYWYRRVMGKEIKFLLHFVKESKQDESGMPNNRFLAERTGGTYSTLKVQPAELEDSGVYFCASSHTQGFGGYTFGSGTRLTVV.

This rearrangement joins TRBV7-9 to TRBJ2-4; D unresolved. Germline CDR1 is SEHNR and CDR2 is FQNEAQ (reference sequence). With 5 bases removed from V and 0 bases from J, the gap between germline ends came to 14 bases. The CDR3 contains 16 residues. CDR3 sequence (DNA): TGTGCCAGCAGCCCCCGGAACGCCCTAGCCAAAAACATTCAGTACTTC. Protein sequence: CASSPRNALAKNIQYF. The whole variable domain, remainder taken from reference TRBV7-9 and TRBJ2-4, is DTGVSQNPRHKITKRGQNVTFRCDPISEHNRLYWYRQTLGQGPEFLTYFQNEAQLEKSRLLSDRFSAERPKGSFSTLEIQRTEQGDSAMYLCASSPRNALAKNIQYFGAGTRLSVL.